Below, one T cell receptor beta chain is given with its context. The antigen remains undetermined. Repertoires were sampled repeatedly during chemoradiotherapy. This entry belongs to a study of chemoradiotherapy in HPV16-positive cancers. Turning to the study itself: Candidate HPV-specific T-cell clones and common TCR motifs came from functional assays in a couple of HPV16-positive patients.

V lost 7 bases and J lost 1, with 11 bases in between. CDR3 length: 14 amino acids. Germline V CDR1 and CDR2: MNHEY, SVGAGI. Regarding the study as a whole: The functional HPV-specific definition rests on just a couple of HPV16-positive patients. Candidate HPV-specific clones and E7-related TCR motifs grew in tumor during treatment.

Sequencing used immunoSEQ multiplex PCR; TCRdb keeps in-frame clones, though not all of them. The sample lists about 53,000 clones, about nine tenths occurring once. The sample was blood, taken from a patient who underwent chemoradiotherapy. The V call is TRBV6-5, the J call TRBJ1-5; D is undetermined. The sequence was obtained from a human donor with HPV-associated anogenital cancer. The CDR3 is CASNQAGSNQPQHF. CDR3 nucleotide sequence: TGTGCCAGCAACCAGGCGGGGAGCAATCAGCCCCAGCATTTT.